This entry lists 19 T cell receptor beta chains sequenced from one sample in a study of T-cell reconstitution after alpha-beta-depleted transplantation in children. Unique molecular identifiers were incorporated into the prepared TCRbeta library. TCRdb fed the PCR reads into MiXCR, producing one record per CDR3 protein. The table lists roughly 400,000 distinct CDR3 sequences, around two fifths of them singletons. The sequencing used PBMCs, collected before TCRalphabeta/CD19-depleted stem cell transplant. The receptors were gathered from a girl between 2 and 10 years old with aplastic anemia, due to receive a stem cell transplant.

The chain recombines TRBV24-1 with TRBJ2-5; 7 positions match TRBD1. The V gene end was trimmed by 4 bases and the J gene end by 4 bases; junction bases not matched to a gene: 8. This CDR3 comprises 15 residues. CDR1 and CDR2 (germline): KGHDR, SFDVKD. The chain's CDR3 is CATSDRDSLGETQYF. CDR3 coding DNA: TGTGCCACCAGTGACCGGGACAGCCTGGGAGAGACCCAGTACTTC.

The chain is built from TRBV7-8 and TRBJ2-7; perhaps D is TRBD1 or TRBD2 (5 bases each). V shed 4 bases and J shed 1 base, with 11 bases lying between them. Germline assignment: CDR1 SGHVS and CDR2 FQNEAQ. The CDR3 consists of 14 residues. The chain's CDR3 is CASSSGDASYEQYF. In DNA form, the CDR3 reads TGTGCCAGCAGCTCCGGGGACGCTTCCTACGAGCAGTACTTC.

This clonotype was counted many times. The DNA of the CDR3 is TGCGCCAGCAGCCCCTCGGGACTAGCGGGAGGGAGGACAGATACGCAGTATTTT. This codes for CASSPSGLAGGRTDTQYF. The chain is built from TRBV4-1 and TRBJ2-3; 16 nucleotides align to TRBD2. After removal of 4 bases from V and 3 bases from J, the junction contained 7 bases not matched to a gene. The germline gives CDR1 MGHRA, CDR2 YSYEKL. This CDR3 region has 18 residues.

The chain links TRBV5-5 to TRBJ1-1, with 9 positions matching TRBD1. V lost 7 bases and J lost 4; bases outside the gene matches: 20. This CDR3 is built from 18 residues. CDR1 and CDR2 (germline): SGHKS, YYEKEE (reference sequence). The CDR3 loop reads CASVLRRDRAFRGTEAFF. The CDR3 bases are TGTGCCAGCGTTCTTCGACGGGACAGGGCCTTTCGAGGCACTGAAGCTTTCTTT.

The V and J genes are TRBV5-1 and TRBJ1-5, with TRBD1 identical over 9 bases. J lost 4 bases, V lost 3 bases, and 17 bases had no gene match. This CDR3 has 19 residues. Germline assignment: CDR1 SGHRS and CDR2 YFSETQ. This CDR3 reads CASSWGDREKQWGNQPQHF. CDR3 in DNA: TGCGCCAGCAGCTGGGGGGACAGGGAGAAGCAGTGGGGTAATCAGCCCCAGCATTTT. Drawing the rest from reference TRBV5-1 and TRBJ1-5, the complete variable domain is KAGVTQTPRYLIKTRGQQVTLSCSPISGHRSVSWYQQTPGQGLQFLFEYFSETQRNKGNFPGRFSGRQFSNSRSEMNVSTLELGDSALYLCASSWGDREKQWGNQPQHFGDGTRLSIL.

This clonotype came up a few times. The genes are TRBV5-1 and TRBJ2-3, with TRBD2 identical over 12 bases. V lost 0 bases to trimming and J lost 3 bases; unmatched junction nucleotides: 8. Germline CDR1 SGHRS, CDR2 YFSETQ. The CDR3 extends over 18 amino acids. The CDR3 DNA reads as TGCGCCAGCAGCTTGGGACTAGCGGGAGCCATAGGGACAGATACGCAGTATTTT. Translated, it gives CASSLGLAGAIGTDTQYF.

This clonotype was seen many times. The gene calls are TRBV7-2 and TRBJ2-5, with 10 bases aligning to TRBD1. From germline, CDR1 is SGHTA and CDR2 FQGNSA. The CDR3 totals 13 residues. V dropped 9 bases and J dropped 5; count of bases not matched to a gene: 6. The CDR3 region is CASGDRGRETQYF. In DNA form, the CDR3 reads TGTGCCAGTGGGGACAGGGGAAGGGAGACCCAGTACTTC.

This chain links TRBV11-2 with TRBJ2-3, with D perhaps TRBD1 (5 bases). Trimming stripped 5 bases from V and 5 bases from J, with 11 bases between. The germline gives CDR1 SGHAT, CDR2 FQNNGV. This CDR3 comprises 13 residues. Written as DNA, the CDR3 is TGTGCCAGCAGCGTCAGGACACAAGATACGCAGTATTTT. Protein product: CASSVRTQDTQYF. The full variable domain, in which reference TRBV11-2 and TRBJ2-3 provide the parts outside the CDR3, is EAGVAQSPRYKIIEKRQSVAFWCNPISGHATLYWYQQILGQGPKLLIQFQNNGVVDDSQLPKDRFSAERLKGVDSTLKIQPAKLEDSAVYLCASSVRTQDTQYFGPGTRLTVL.

The chain recombines TRBV4-2 with TRBJ2-1; the match to TRBD2 covers 8 bases. After removal of 1 base from V and 8 bases from J, the junction contained 7 bases not matched to a gene. Germline CDR1 reads LGHNA; CDR2 reads YNFKEQ. The CDR3 contains 15 residues. In DNA, the CDR3 is TGTGCCAGCAGCCAAGTGTCGGGAGGGCCCGATGAGCAGTTCTTC. It yields the protein CASSQVSGGPDEQFF.

This clonotype has at least ten counts. The chain recombines TRBV5-1 with TRBJ1-1; TRBD1 matches 9 bases. Germline lookup yields CDR1 SGHRS and CDR2 YFSETQ. CDR3 length equals 14 residues. J lost 1 base, V lost 4 bases, and 2 bases had no gene match. CDR3 nucleotides: TGCGCCAGCAGCCGGGGACAGGGGAACACTGAAGCTTTCTTT. This codes for CASSRGQGNTEAFF.

This clonotype was recorded a few times. This sequence joins TRBV28 and TRBJ2-3; TRBD2 matches 11 bases. CDR1 MDHEN and CDR2 SYDVKM come from the germline V gene. The CDR3 totals 16 residues. J was trimmed by 5 bases and V by 11 bases; bases with no gene match: 15. CDR3 DNA sequence: TGTGCCGCTGGGCTAGCGGGAGGCGGGTTCGGAGATACGCAGTATTTT. Translation: CAAGLAGGGFGDTQYF. The entire variable domain, with the rest obtained from reference TRBV28 and TRBJ2-3, is as follows: DVKVTQSSRYLVKRTGEKVFLECVQDMDHENMFWYRQDPGLGLRLIYFSYDVKMKEKGDIPEGYSVSREKKERFSLILESASTNQTSMYLCAAGLAGGGFGDTQYFGPGTRLTVL.

This clonotype was observed a handful of times. The chain combines TRBV18 with TRBJ1-4, with D unclear. The germline V and J ends were trimmed by 0 bases and 2 bases, with 7 bases remaining between them. The CDR3 has 15 amino acids. Germline CDR1 KGHSH, CDR2 LQKENI. This CDR3 reads CASSPPGYTNEKLFF. The CDR3 bases are TGTGCCAGCTCACCACCGGGGTATACTAATGAAAAACTGTTTTTT.

This clonotype was detected only a few times. CDR3 nucleotides: TGCGCCAGCAGCTCCAAGGGGTTTGGAAACATTCAGTACTTC. Its protein product is CASSSKGFGNIQYF. The chain is built from TRBV4-1 and TRBJ2-4, with D possibly matching TRBD1 (5 bases). The length of the CDR3 is 14 residues. The ends were cut back, 5 bases at V and 6 bases at J, with 14 bases in the middle. CDR1 is MGHRA, CDR2 YSYEKL, per germline.

This chain connects TRBV7-9 to TRBJ1-1; 9 bases align to TRBD1. In germline, CDR1 is SEHNR, CDR2 FQNEAQ (reference sequence). The CDR3 is made up of 17 amino acids. Germline trimming cut 5 bases from V and 1 base from J; bases unmatched to any gene: 11. The CDR3 loop reads CASSRFPGQGSNTEAFF. For the CDR3, the DNA is TGTGCCAGCAGCCGTTTTCCGGGACAGGGCTCGAACACTGAAGCTTTCTTT.

V and J are TRBV7-2 and TRBJ2-3, with D tentatively TRBD2 (6 bases). Trimming removed 6 bases from V and 2 bases from J, with 15 bases in between. Germline CDR1 and CDR2: SGHTA and FQGNSA. The CDR3 runs to 15 residues. The CDR3 reads CASRPTAGFTDTQYF. The CDR3 DNA sequence: TGTGCCAGCAGACCAACCGCGGGGTTCACAGATACGCAGTATTTT. Combining the CDR3 with reference TRBV7-2 and TRBJ2-3 gives the whole variable domain GAGVSQSPSNKVTEKGKDVELRCDPISGHTALYWYRQSLGQGLEFLIYFQGNSAPDKSGLPSDRFSAERTGGSVSTLTIQRTQQEDSAVYLCASRPTAGFTDTQYFGPGTRLTVL.

This clonotype was seen many times. This chain links TRBV20-1 with TRBJ2-7, with TRBD2 identical over 9 bases. In germline, CDR1 is DFQATT, CDR2 SNEGSKA (reference sequence). CDR3 size: 13 residues. J lost 7 bases, V lost 3 bases, and 7 bases had no gene match. CDR3 sequence: CSASRRAGGEQYF. The DNA for the CDR3 is TGCAGTGCTAGTCGCCGCGCGGGAGGGGAGCAGTACTTC.

This clonotype has at least ten counts. This sequence joins TRBV5-1 and TRBJ2-3, with 11 bases that match TRBD2. The V gene's germline CDR1 is SGHRS and CDR2 YFSETQ. CDR3 length: 17 residues. The J segment lost 6 bases and the V segment lost 0 bases, leaving 9 bases of the junction unmatched. The CDR3 DNA follows: TGCGCCAGCAGCTTGGATAGCGGGAGGGGAAGAATCGATACGCAGTATTTT. It encodes CASSLDSGRGRIDTQYF. The full variable domain, completed using reference TRBV5-1 and TRBJ2-3, is KAGVTQTPRYLIKTRGQQVTLSCSPISGHRSVSWYQQTPGQGLQFLFEYFSETQRNKGNFPGRFSGRQFSNSRSEMNVSTLELGDSALYLCASSLDSGRGRIDTQYFGPGTRLTVL.

The sample holds one count of this clonotype. V and J are TRBV30 and TRBJ2-7; TRBD1 aligns across 8 bases. CDR1 and CDR2 (germline): GTSNPN, SVGIG (reference sequence). The CDR3 sequence is 15 residues long. The V segment lost 3 bases and the J segment 4 bases; nucleotides outside the gene matches: 11. The DNA for the CDR3 is TGTGCCTGGAGACGGGCGGACAGGGCCGGATACGAGCAGTACTTC. Translation gives CAWRRADRAGYEQYF.

This clonotype showed up just a few times. The chain uses TRBV30 and TRBJ2-5; D gene uncertain. The V and J ends lost 0 bases and 5 bases respectively, with 10 bases between them. Germline V lookup: CDR1 GTSNPN, CDR2 SVGIG (reference sequence). CDR3 length: 13 residues. CDR3 protein: CAWSVGRWETQYF. CDR3 DNA sequence: TGTGCCTGGAGTGTCGGGCGCTGGGAGACCCAGTACTTC. Drawing the rest from reference TRBV30 and TRBJ2-5, the complete variable domain is SQTIHQWPATLVQPVGSPLSLECTVEGTSNPNLYWYRQAAGRGLQLLFYSVGIGQISSEVPQNLSASRPQDRQFILSSKKLLLSDSGFYLCAWSVGRWETQYFGPGTRLLVL.